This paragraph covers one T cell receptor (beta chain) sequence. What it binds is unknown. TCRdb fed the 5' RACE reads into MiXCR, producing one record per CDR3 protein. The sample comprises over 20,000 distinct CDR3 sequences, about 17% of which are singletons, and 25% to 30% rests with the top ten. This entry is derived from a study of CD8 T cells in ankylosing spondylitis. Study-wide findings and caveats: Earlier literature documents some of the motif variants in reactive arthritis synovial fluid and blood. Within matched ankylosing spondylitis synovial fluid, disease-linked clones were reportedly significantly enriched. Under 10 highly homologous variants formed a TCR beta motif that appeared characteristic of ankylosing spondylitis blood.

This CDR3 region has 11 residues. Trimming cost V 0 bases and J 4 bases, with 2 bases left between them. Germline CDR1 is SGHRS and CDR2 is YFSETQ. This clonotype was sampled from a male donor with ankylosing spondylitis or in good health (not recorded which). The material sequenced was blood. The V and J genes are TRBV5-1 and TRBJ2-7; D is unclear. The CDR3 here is CASSLGYEQYF. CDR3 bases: TGCGCCAGCAGCTTGGGATACGAGCAGTACTTC.